A selection of T cell receptor beta chains follows, all from one sample in a study of OX40 agonist ivuxolimab in advanced cancers. TCRdb keeps only in-frame clones here, not all; method: immunoSEQ multiplex PCR. The sample has approximately 18,000 clones; approximately 87% are singletons. Sequenced material: CD4+ or CD8+ T cells sorted from blood, taken in a trial of the OX40 agonist ivuxolimab. Receptors were obtained from an adult with an advanced solid tumor such as melanoma, head and neck, liver or kidney cancer. Both conserved end residues are part of each CDR3. A D gene is named only where the DNA matches it firmly. Not every row has a clone size; where given, it reads once, few, many or a size class.

>TRBJ2-2|TRBD2|NA|TRBV29-1
TGCAGCGCCAGGACTAGCGGGAGCACCGGGGAGCTGTTTTTT
CSARTSGSTGELFF
>TRBJ2-3|NA|NA|TRBV19
TGTGCCAGTAGTGCCTCGGCTACGCAGTATTTT
CASSASATQYF
>TRBJ1-2|TRBD1|NA|TRBV6-1
TGTGCCAGCAGTGAATCCGGACAGGGGGCGTTTGCGGCTGGCTACACCTTC
CASSESGQGAFAAGYTF
>TRBJ2-2|TRBD2|NA|TRBV18
TGTGCCAGCTCACCACGGGAGGGATCCACCGGGGAGCTGTTTTTT
CASSPREGSTGELFF
>TRBJ1-4|TRBD1|NA|TRBV6-5
TGTGCCAGCAGTTACTCGACAGGGCCCAACGAAAAACTGTTTTTT
CASSYSTGPNEKLFF
>TRBJ2-7|NA|NA|TRBV11-2
TGTGCCAGCAGCTTAAACGGCGGGACCACCCTCTCCTACGAGCAGTACTTC
CASSLNGGTTLSYEQYF
>TRBJ2-5|TRBD1|NA|TRBV4-3
TGCGCCAGCAGTTTGACAGGGGCGGGAGAGACCCAGTACTTC
CASSLTGAGETQYF
>TRBJ1-1|NA|few|TRBV9
TGTGCCAGCAGCGTGACGCTGAACACTGAAGCTTTCTTT
CASSVTLNTEAFF
>TRBJ1-2|NA|NA|TRBV6-5
TGTGCCAGCAGAGCTACAGGGCAGCTATATGGCTACACCTTC
CASRATGQLYGYTF
>TRBJ2-1|NA|NA|TRBV15
TGTGCCACCAGCAGACCCCTAGGGGGAGGAATTTTCAATGAGCAGTTCTTC
CATSRPLGGGIFNEQFF
>TRBJ2-5|NA|NA|TRBV5-1
TGCGCCAGCTCCGACGGGGTGAAGACCCAGTACTTC
CASSDGVKTQYF
>TRBJ2-1|NA|NA|TRBV5-1
TGCGCCAGCAGGGGCGGTGGCCCCTCGACTTACAATGAGCAGTTCTTC
CASRGGGPSTYNEQFF
>TRBJ1-1|NA|NA|TRBV27
TGTGCCAGCAGTTTGCTCCGGGTGGCCAAGAACACTGAAGCTTTCTTT
CASSLLRVAKNTEAFF
>TRBJ2-1|NA|NA|TRBV11-2
TGTGCCAGCAGCTTAGATTTCGTGGTAAATGAGCAGTTCTTC
CASSLDFVVNEQFF
>TRBJ1-6|NA|NA|TRBV27
TGTGCCAGCAGTTTTAGCAGGGGAGATTCACCCCTCCACTTT
CASSFSRGDSPLHF
>TRBJ1-4|NA|few|TRBV4-3
TGCGCCAGCAGCCAAGATAGGGTGTCTCCTAATGAAAAACTGTTTTTT
CASSQDRVSPNEKLFF
>TRBJ2-2|NA|NA|TRBV2
TGTGCCAGCAGCCCTGGACAAGCGAACACCGGGGAGCTGTTTTTT
CASSPGQANTGELFF
>TRBJ2-7|TRBD1|NA|TRBV6-6
TGTGCCAGCAGTTACCTCGGGACAGGGTCTAACGAGCAGTACTTC
CASSYLGTGSNEQYF
>TRBJ1-2|TRBD1|NA|TRBV4-2
TGTGCCAGCAGCCAAGGGGACAGGAGTACCGGTGGCTACACCTTC
CASSQGDRSTGGYTF
>TRBJ1-5|TRBD1|NA|TRBV15
TGTGCCACCGTGGAACAGGGGGGGAAAATTAGCAATCAGCCCCAGCATTTT
CATVEQGGKISNQPQHF
>TRBJ2-1|TRBD1|NA|TRBV5-8
TGTGCCAGCAGCACCGGGACAGGGGTCTCCTACAATGAGCAGTTCTTC
CASSTGTGVSYNEQFF
>TRBJ2-7|NA|NA|TRBV5-4
TGTGCCAGCAGCTTTAATGGCCTAACCTACGAGCAGTACTTC
CASSFNGLTYEQYF
>TRBJ1-1|NA|once|TRBV27
TGTGCCCCGACGGGCCAAATAGGACATCGAGGGGACACTGAAGCTTTCTTT
CAPTGQIGHRGDTEAFF
>TRBJ2-1|NA|NA|TRBV9
TGTGCCAGCAGCGTAACTAGGAGCAGCGATGAGCAGTTCTTC
CASSVTRSSDEQFF
>TRBJ1-6|NA|few|TRBV12-2
TGTGCAAGTCGCTTAACGACATTGGTCGATAATTCACCCCTCCACTTT
CASRLTTLVDNSPLHF
>TRBJ1-2|TRBD1|NA|TRBV6-5
TGTGCCAGTGGGACAGGGGACTATGGCTACACCTTC
CASGTGDYGYTF
>TRBJ2-1|TRBD2|once|TRBV6-5
TGTGCCAGCAGTTACTACTTGGCGGGAGCATACAATGAGCAGTTCTTC
CASSYYLAGAYNEQFF
>TRBJ1-5|TRBD1|NA|TRBV15
TGTGCCACCAGCAGGGCAGGGGGGGGTCAGCCCCAGCATTTT
CATSRAGGGQPQHF
>TRBJ2-5|TRBD1|NA|TRBV15
TGTGCCACCAGCGGGGACAGGGGGCGGAAAGAGACCCAGTACTTC
CATSGDRGRKETQYF
>TRBJ2-5|TRBD1|NA|TRBV4-1
TGCGCCAGCAGCCAAACTAAGACAGGGGTTCGCGAGACCCAGTACTTC
CASSQTKTGVRETQYF
>TRBJ1-1|NA|NA|TRBV5-4
TGTGCCAGCAGCTTCGGGAAGAACACTGAAGCTTTCTTT
CASSFGKNTEAFF
>TRBJ1-2|TRBD1|NA|TRBV4-3
TGCGCCAGCAGCCCCGAGGTCAGGACAGGAATTTATGGCTACACCTTC
CASSPEVRTGIYGYTF
>TRBJ2-3|TRBD1|NA|TRBV5-1
TGCGCCAGCAGCTTGGTGGGGACAGGGAGGCCAGATACGCAGTATTTT
CASSLVGTGRPDTQYF
>TRBJ1-1|NA|NA|TRBV7-2
TGTGCCAGCAGCTTTTCAGGGGATGCTGAAGCTTTCTTT
CASSFSGDAEAFF
>TRBJ1-1|NA|NA|TRBV2
TGTGCCAGCAGTGAAGCGCTTGTGGGGGGTAAGAACACTGAAGCTTTCTTT
CASSEALVGGKNTEAFF
>TRBJ2-7|NA|NA|TRBV11-2
TGTGCCAGCAGCTTCTCCCTCGGGAGAGACGAGCAGTACTTC
CASSFSLGRDEQYF
>TRBJ2-5|TRBD2|once|TRBV5-1
TGCGCCAGCAGCCCTACTGCGGGGGGGCCACCAGAGACCCAGTACTTC
CASSPTAGGPPETQYF
>TRBJ2-3|TRBD2|few|TRBV7-9
TGTGCCAGCAGCTTAGAAACGGGGGGGCCAGATACGCAGTATTTT
CASSLETGGPDTQYF
>TRBJ2-5|TRBD2|few|TRBV27
TGTGCCAGCAGTGGGCTAGCGGGGGGCATCCAAGAGACCCAGTACTTC
CASSGLAGGIQETQYF